This TCR beta chain was observed in a study of neurological immune-mediated disorders. 5'RACE with 10-nucleotide random UMIs produced the cDNA. Whenever a sequencing run was performed, it yielded over 190 million TCR-beta sequences from 15-18 subjects. MiXCR was run by TCRdb on the 5' RACE reads, yielding one entry per CDR3 protein. The sample lists roughly 60,000 distinct CDR3 sequences, roughly 3.5% seen once, with 2.5% to 4% in the top ten. This clonotype was picked up many times. Unsorted libraries were generated from 2 million PBMCs. These cells had been stored in RNAlater at -80 C. The sample comprised PBMCs. The receptor comes from a young woman with multiple sclerosis.

The CDR3 is CASSPDRDGKTQYF. The CDR3 coding sequence is TGTGCCAGCAGTCCTGACAGGGACGGGAAGACCCAGTACTTC. The chain is built from TRBV12-3 or TRBV12-4 and TRBJ2-5, with TRBD1 identical over 7 bases. The CDR3 length is 14 residues. Trimming removed 5 bases from V and 6 bases from J; junction bases left unmatched: 9.